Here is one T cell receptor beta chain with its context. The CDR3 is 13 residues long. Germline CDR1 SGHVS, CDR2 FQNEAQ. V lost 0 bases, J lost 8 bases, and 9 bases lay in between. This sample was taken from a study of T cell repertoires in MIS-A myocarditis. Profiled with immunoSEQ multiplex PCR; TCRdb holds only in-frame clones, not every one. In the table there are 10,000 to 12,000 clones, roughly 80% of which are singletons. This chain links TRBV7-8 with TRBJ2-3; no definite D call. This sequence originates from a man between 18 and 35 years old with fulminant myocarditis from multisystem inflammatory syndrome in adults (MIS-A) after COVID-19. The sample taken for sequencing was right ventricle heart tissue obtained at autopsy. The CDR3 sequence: CASSLAELRTQYF. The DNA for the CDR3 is TGTGCCAGCAGCTTAGCTGAGTTGCGTACGCAGTATTTT. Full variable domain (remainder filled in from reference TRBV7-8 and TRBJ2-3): GAGVSQSPRYKVAKRGQDVALRCDPISGHVSLFWYQQALGQGPEFLTYFQNEAQLDKSGLPSDRFFAERPEGSVSTLKIQRTQQEDSAVYLCASSLAELRTQYFGPGTRLTVL.